This is a list of T cell receptor beta chains from one sample in a study of blood T cell repertoires in COVID-19. TCRdb's copy holds only in-frame clones and misses some; the assay was immunoSEQ multiplex PCR. The profile shows 180,000 or so clones, roughly three quarters of them singletons. Input material: PBMCs or T cells enriched from blood (not recorded which). The receptors stem from a man aged 55-75 years who had been exposed to COVID-19. The CDR3 runs from the conserved cysteine through the conserved F or W. D genes are given only for firm matches. Only part of the rows carry a size: once, few, many, or a class if the clone is expanded.

>TRBV7-6|-|TRBJ2-1|TRBD2
CASSLAIPSGSRYNEQFF
TGTGCCAGCAGCTTAGCGATCCCTAGCGGGAGTCGCTACAATGAGCAGTTCTTC
>TRBV7-3|once|TRBJ2-7|-
CASSLSPSRYYEQYF
TGTGCCAGCAGCTTAAGTCCTAGCAGATACTACGAGCAGTACTTC
>TRBV24-1|-|TRBJ2-2|TRBD1
CATSDLGQDTGELFF
TGTGCCACCAGTGATTTGGGACAGGACACCGGGGAGCTGTTTTTT
>TRBV10-1|-|TRBJ2-2|-
CASRRGGLTGNTNTGELFF
TGCGCCAGCAGGAGGGGCGGGTTGACAGGCAATACGAACACCGGGGAGCTGTTTTTT
>TRBV7-3|once|TRBJ2-1|-
CASSFGNFGDNEQFF
TGTGCCAGCAGCTTCGGGAATTTTGGGGACAATGAGCAGTTCTTC
>TRBV5-1|-|TRBJ1-1|TRBD1
CASSSPLGTGFGYTEAFF
TGCGCCAGCAGCTCCCCCCTCGGGACAGGGTTCGGGTACACTGAAGCTTTCTTT
>TRBV5-6|-|TRBJ1-2|-
CASRPTGIRGYTF
TGTGCCAGCAGACCTACAGGGATTCGGGGCTACACCTTC
>TRBV2|-|TRBJ2-4|TRBD2
CASSERVAGGPKNIQYF
TGTGCCAGCAGTGAAAGGGTAGCGGGAGGGCCTAAAAACATTCAGTACTTC
>TRBV5-6|-|TRBJ2-7|-
CASSPTGISSYEQYF
TGTGCCAGCAGCCCAACAGGAATAAGCTCCTACGAGCAGTACTTC
>TRBV5-5|-|TRBJ1-2|-
CASSPIEFSDYGYTF
TGTGCCAGCAGCCCTATCGAGTTTTCGGACTATGGCTACACCTTC
>TRBV6-5|-|TRBJ2-6|-
CASKVTGSGANVLTF
TGTGCCAGCAAAGTTACGGGTTCTGGGGCCAACGTCCTGACTTTC
>TRBV5-6|-|TRBJ2-1|TRBD2
CASSLTRTSGVSYNEQFF
TGTGCCAGCAGCTTGACCCGGACTAGCGGGGTATCCTACAATGAGCAGTTCTTC
>TRBV9|-|TRBJ1-1|-
CASSVAGANTEAFF
TGTGCCAGCAGCGTAGCAGGGGCCAACACTGAAGCTTTCTTT
>TRBV2|-|TRBJ2-5|TRBD1
CASSAHGQEAQYF
TGTGCCAGCAGTGCTCACGGACAGGAGGCCCAGTACTTC
>TRBV4-2|-|TRBJ2-6|TRBD2
CASSPPGLARLAGSSGANVLTF
TGTGCCAGCAGCCCGCCGGGACTGGCGAGACTAGCGGGCAGCTCTGGGGCCAACGTCCTGACTTTC
>TRBV6-4|-|TRBJ2-1|-
CASSDSEREQFF
TGTGCCAGCAGTGACTCCGAGCGGGAGCAGTTCTTC
>TRBV11-3|-|TRBJ2-7|-
CASSVGGTYEQYF
TGTGCCAGCAGCGTCGGGGGTACCTACGAGCAGTACTTC
>TRBV28|-|TRBJ2-3|TRBD2
CATSLAGGPVRQYF
TGTGCCACCTCACTAGCGGGAGGGCCTGTCAGGCAGTATTTT
>TRBV19|once|TRBJ2-7|TRBD2
CASSIVSGTIYEQYF
TGTGCCAGTAGTATAGTGAGCGGGACGATCTACGAGCAGTACTTC
>TRBV28|once|TRBJ1-6|TRBD1
CASSWTGYNSPLHF
TGTGCCAGCAGTTGGACAGGGTATAATTCACCCCTCCACTTT
>TRBV30|-|TRBJ1-4|-
CAWSGTGRGEKLFF
TGTGCCTGGAGTGGAACAGGGAGGGGTGAAAAACTGTTTTTT
>TRBV19|once|TRBJ1-2|TRBD1
CASSIGDSYYYGYTF
TGTGCCAGTAGTATCGGGGACAGCTACTACTATGGCTACACCTTC
>TRBV5-1|many|TRBJ2-3|TRBD2
CASSLGGLALSMGGTDTQYF
TGCGCCAGCAGCTTGGGCGGACTAGCGTTATCAATGGGGGGCACAGATACGCAGTATTTT
>TRBV18|few|TRBJ2-5|-
CASSPPSGGAKGETQYF
TGTGCCAGCTCACCTCCCTCCGGGGGAGCCAAGGGAGAGACCCAGTACTTC
>TRBV7-2|-|TRBJ2-2|TRBD2
CASSPAGGRDTGELFF
TGTGCCAGCAGCCCGGCGGGGGGGCGCGACACCGGGGAGCTGTTTTTT
>TRBV20-1|-|TRBJ2-5|TRBD1
CSASPRGRSAQYF
TGCAGTGCTAGTCCTAGGGGGCGTTCGGCCCAGTACTTC
>TRBV24-1|-|TRBJ1-1|TRBD1
CATSAKGTGNTEAFF
TGTGCCACCAGTGCCAAGGGGACAGGGAACACTGAAGCTTTCTTT
>TRBV27|-|TRBJ1-2|TRBD1
CASSPGTATSLYGYTF
TGTGCCAGCAGTCCCGGGACAGCCACATCACTCTATGGCTACACCTTC
>TRBV30|-|TRBJ1-3|-
CAWSQLRGSGNTIYF
TGTGCCTGGAGCCAACTTAGGGGATCTGGAAACACCATATATTTT
>TRBV11-2|-|TRBJ2-6|-
CASWGGARSGANVLTF
TGTGCCAGCTGGGGGGGGGCCCGCTCTGGGGCCAACGTCCTGACTTTC
>TRBV29-1|-|TRBJ1-1|TRBD1
CSVATGTEAFF
TGCAGCGTTGCGACAGGGACTGAAGCTTTCTTT
>TRBV5-6|few|TRBJ1-1|-
CASSLGSGLGTEAFF
TGTGCCAGCAGCTTAGGATCAGGGTTGGGGACTGAAGCTTTCTTT
>TRBV28|few|TRBJ1-6|-
CASSLQGYSPLHF
TGTGCCAGCAGTTTACAGGGATATTCACCCCTCCACTTT
>TRBV27|-|TRBJ1-4|TRBD1
CASRSGTGRQKLFF
TGTGCCAGCAGATCCGGGACAGGGCGCCAGAAACTGTTTTTT
>TRBV6-5|-|TRBJ2-7|TRBD1
CASGTPGTGFYEQYF
TGTGCCAGCGGGACACCCGGGACAGGGTTCTACGAGCAGTACTTC